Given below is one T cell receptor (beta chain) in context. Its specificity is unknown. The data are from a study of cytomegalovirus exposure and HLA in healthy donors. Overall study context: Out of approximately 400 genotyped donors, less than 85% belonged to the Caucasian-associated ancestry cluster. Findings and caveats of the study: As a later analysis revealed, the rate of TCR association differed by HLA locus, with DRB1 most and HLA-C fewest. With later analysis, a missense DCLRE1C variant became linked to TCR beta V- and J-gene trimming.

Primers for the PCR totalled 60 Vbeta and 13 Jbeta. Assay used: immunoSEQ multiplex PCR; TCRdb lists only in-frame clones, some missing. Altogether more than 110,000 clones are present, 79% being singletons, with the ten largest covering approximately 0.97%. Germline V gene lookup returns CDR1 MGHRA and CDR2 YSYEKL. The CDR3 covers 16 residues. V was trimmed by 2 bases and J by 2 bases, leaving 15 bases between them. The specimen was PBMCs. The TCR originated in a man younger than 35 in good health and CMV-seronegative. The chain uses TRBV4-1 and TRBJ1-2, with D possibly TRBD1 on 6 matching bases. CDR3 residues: CASSQRVSGANYGYTF. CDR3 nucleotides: TGCGCCAGCAGCCAAAGGGTTTCAGGGGCCAACTATGGCTACACCTTC.